One and the same sample provided the 27 T cell receptor beta chains below, sequenced in a study of shared clonotypes between healthy human individuals. Sequencing used immunoSEQ multiplex PCR; TCRdb keeps in-frame clones, though not all of them. The sample lists around 2,000,000 clones; approximately 94% were seen once. Naive CD8 isolation took CD45RO-negative cells positively selected for CCR7 and excluded terminally differentiated effector memory CD45RA+ cells. Sequencing was done on a sample of naive CD8+ T cells sorted from blood. The receptors here all came from a young man in good health.

The J gene is TRBJ2-1, the V gene TRBV6-4; D remains ambiguous. CDR3 length equals 11 residues. Germline V gene data show CDR1 as MRHNA and CDR2 as SNTAGT. V was cut by 2 bases and J by 7 bases, with 3 bases left in between. CDR3 DNA: TGTGCCAGCAGTGACGGAAATGAGCAGTTCTTC. It specifies CASSDGNEQFF.

The CDR3 loop is CASRSKDRTYEQYF. For the CDR3, the DNA is TGTGCAAGTCGCAGTAAGGACAGAACCTACGAGCAGTACTTC. The chain uses TRBV12-2 and TRBJ2-7; the DNA was not compared with TRBD1, the D call given in the table. TRBV12-2 is deemed a pseudogene. This CDR3 contains 14 residues.

J is TRBJ2-3 and V is TRBV10-1, with D tentatively TRBD1 (5 bases). CDR1 WNHNN and CDR2 SYGVQD come from the germline V gene (reference sequence). This CDR3 is built from 13 residues. Trimming cost V 7 bases and J 5 bases, with 13 bases left between them. CDR3 in amino acids: CASTLGRGDTQYF. CDR3 coding DNA: TGCGCCAGCACCCTCGGTAGGGGAGATACGCAGTATTTT.

V is TRBV5-5 and J is TRBJ2-7, with D perhaps TRBD2 (5 bases). The V gene's germline CDR1 is SGHKS and CDR2 YYEKEE (reference sequence). The CDR3 sequence is 12 residues long. Trimming left V 2 bases short and J 5 bases short, with 8 bases between. CDR3 sequence: CASSFTSDEQYF. The CDR3 bases are TGTGCCAGCAGCTTCACTAGTGACGAGCAGTACTTC. Together with reference TRBV5-5 and TRBJ2-7, the CDR3 gives the full variable domain: DAGVTQSPTHLIKTRGQQVTLRCSPISGHKSVSWYQQVLGQGPQFIFQYYEKEERGRGNFPDRFSARQFPNYSSELNVNALLLGDSALYLCASSFTSDEQYFGPGTRLTVT.

The table lists this clone with many counts. The V and J genes are TRBV13 and TRBJ1-5, with D unclear. V lost 6 bases, J lost 2 bases, and 17 bases lay in between. Germline assignment: CDR1 PRHDT and CDR2 FYEKMQ (reference sequence). The CDR3 totals 16 residues. The CDR3 is CASSRGGLGRNQPQHF. CDR3 sequence (DNA): TGTGCCAGCAGTCGGGGTGGTCTGGGTCGCAATCAGCCCCAGCATTTT.

As regards this clone: The same CDR3 also results from other DNA sequences found in this sample. The CDR3: CASSLTSNEQFF. The CDR3 DNA follows: TGTGCCAGCAGCTTGACGTCCAATGAGCAGTTCTTC. The rearrangement joins TRBV5-6 to TRBJ2-1, with unresolved D. Germline values: CDR1 SGHDT, CDR2 YYEEEE. V lost 1 base to trimming and J lost 6 bases, with 5 bases between them. CDR3 size: 12 residues.

The rearrangement uses TRBV5-6 and TRBJ2-7, with D unresolved. The CDR3 totals 13 residues. V dropped 5 bases and J dropped 1 base, with 10 bases sitting between them. CDR1 is SGHDT, CDR2 YYEEEE, per germline. Written as DNA, the CDR3 is TGTGCCAGCAGGCCTCAGGAGTCCTACGAGCAGTACTTC. This codes for CASRPQESYEQYF. Together with reference TRBV5-6 and TRBJ2-7, the CDR3 gives the full variable domain: DAGVTQSPTHLIKTRGQQVTLRCSPKSGHDTVSWYQQALGQGPQFIFQYYEEEERQRGNFPDRFSGHQFPNYSSELNVNALLLGDSALYLCASRPQESYEQYFGPGTRLTVT.

The rearrangement links TRBV7-9 to TRBJ2-1, with 7 nucleotides matching TRBD2. The junction had 8 bases not matched to a gene; V was cut back by 8 bases and J by 4 bases. This CDR3 has 14 amino acids. CDR1 and CDR2 (germline): SEHNR, FQNEAQ (reference sequence). The chain's CDR3 is CASVATSNYNEQFF. For the CDR3, the DNA is TGTGCCAGCGTCGCGACTAGCAATTACAATGAGCAGTTCTTC.

The chain links TRBV7-9 to TRBJ2-1; TRBD2 agrees at 8 bases. In germline, CDR1 is SEHNR, CDR2 FQNEAQ (reference sequence). This CDR3 is 16 amino acids long. Trimming removed 1 base from V and 2 bases from J; junction bases left unmatched: 4. This chain's CDR3 is CASSLVPRGAYNEQFF. The CDR3 DNA is TGTGCCAGCAGCTTAGTTCCGCGGGGGGCCTACAATGAGCAGTTCTTC.

The chain combines TRBV4-1 with TRBJ2-7; TRBD2 agrees at 7 bases. V lost 5 bases, J lost 4 bases, and 8 bases stayed unmatched. The CDR3 runs to 14 residues. Germline V gives CDR1 MGHRA, CDR2 YSYEKL. The CDR3 nucleotides read TGCGCCAGCAGCGCCACTGAGGGAGGGTACGAGCAGTACTTC. Translated, it gives CASSATEGGYEQYF.

The chain recombines TRBV19 with TRBJ1-1; D unclear. V lost 1 base, J lost 3 bases, and 18 bases lay in between. The germline CDR1 and CDR2 sequences are LNHDA and SQIVND (reference sequence). The CDR3 covers 17 residues. CDR3 loop: CASSIVAGYLKDTEAFF. CDR3 coding DNA: TGTGCCAGTAGTATAGTGGCGGGATACTTGAAGGACACTGAAGCTTTCTTT.

The chain combines TRBV13 with TRBJ2-7; TRBD1 matches at 10 bases. The CDR3 sequence is 15 residues long. Trimming removed 4 bases from V and 2 bases from J; junction bases left unmatched: 5. Germline lookup yields CDR1 PRHDT and CDR2 FYEKMQ (reference sequence). The CDR3 DNA follows: TGTGCCAGCAGCTCAAAGGGGACAGGGGCCTACGAGCAGTACTTC. It translates to CASSSKGTGAYEQYF.

This clone occurred once. J is TRBJ2-2 and V is TRBV18; 8 bases match TRBD1. From germline, CDR1 is KGHSH and CDR2 LQKENI. The CDR3 is 17 residues long. Trimming removed 3 bases from V and 5 bases from J; junction bases left unmatched: 11. The DNA of the CDR3 is TGTGCCAGCTCACCGACTTTCGGACAGGGACGAACCGGGGAGCTGTTTTTT. It codes for CASSPTFGQGRTGELFF.

This clone showed up just once. One end of the junction fails to match germline, which may point to a read error. The genes are TRBV11-2 and TRBJ2-3; 9 bases fit TRBD2. The CDR3 sequence is 15 residues long. Looked up from germline, CDR1 is SGHAT and CDR2 is FQNNGV. This chain's CDR3 is CASNLAGVATDTQYF. DNA of the CDR3: TGTGCCAGCAACTTAGCGGGGGTTGCCACAGATACGCAGTATTTT. Full variable domain (outside the CDR3, taken from reference TRBV11-2 and TRBJ2-3): EAGVAQSPRYKIIEKRQSVAFWCNPISGHATLYWYQQILGQGPKLLIQFQNNGVVDDSQLPKDRFSAERLKGVDSTLKIQPAKLEDSAVYLCASNLAGVATDTQYFGPGTRLTVL.

V is TRBV29-1 and J is TRBJ2-1; D is possibly TRBD1 (6 bases). The CDR3 contains 12 residues. CDR1 is SQVTM, CDR2 ANQGSEA, per germline. Trimming shortened V by 6 bases and J by 4 bases, and 10 bases separated the two germline ends. The CDR3 region is CSVYTGYNEQFF. Written as DNA, the CDR3 is TGCAGCGTCTATACAGGGTACAATGAGCAGTTCTTC.

This chain connects TRBV6-5 to TRBJ2-7, with a tentative D call TRBD2 (6 bases). This CDR3 region has 11 residues. The V end lost 11 bases, the J end lost 9 bases, and 17 bases lay between the germline ends. Germline values: CDR1 MNHEY, CDR2 SVGAGI. CDR3 loop: CAGGGVGAQYF. In DNA form, the CDR3 reads TGTGCCGGCGGCGGGGTCGGAGCGCAGTACTTC.

The chain combines TRBV6-5 with TRBJ1-6; tentative D call: TRBD1 (6 bases). The CDR3 is made up of 16 amino acids. Germline CDR1 is MNHEY and CDR2 is SVGAGI. Trimming removed 4 bases at V and 3 bases at J, with 13 bases between. The CDR3 spells CASSFTGTNYNSPLHF. CDR3 in DNA: TGTGCCAGCAGTTTTACCGGGACAAACTATAATTCACCCCTCCACTTT.

The V call is TRBV4-2, the J call TRBJ2-3; D unresolved. Germline-derived CDR1 and CDR2 are LGHNA and YNFKEQ. This CDR3 contains 15 residues. V lost 0 bases, J lost 2 bases, and 9 bases lay in between. The CDR3 here is CASSQDMGYTDTQYF. The CDR3 DNA sequence: TGTGCCAGCAGCCAAGATATGGGGTACACAGATACGCAGTATTTT.

This rearrangement joins TRBV27 to TRBJ2-1, with 8 bases aligning to TRBD1. Germline values: CDR1 MNHEY, CDR2 SMNVEV (reference sequence). Trimming took 6 bases from V and 6 from J; bases not matched to a gene: 19. The CDR3 contains 18 residues. The CDR3 DNA reads TGTGCCAGCAGCAAAATCCAACTCGGGACAGGAAGGATCAATGAGCAGTTCTTC. This translates into CASSKIQLGTGRINEQFF.

The chain recombines TRBV7-6 with TRBJ2-2, with 8 bases matching TRBD1. The CDR3 is 14 residues long. Per germline, CDR1 SGHVS and CDR2 FNYEAQ. V was pared by 8 bases and J by 7 bases, with 9 bases of the junction left unmatched. The CDR3 nucleotides are TGTGCCAGCGGACCGACAGGGGAATACGGGGAGCTGTTTTTT. Translated: CASGPTGEYGELFF.

This clone showed up just once. The chain couples TRBV6-5 to TRBJ2-7; 11 bases line up with TRBD1. CDR3 length: 14 amino acids. The germline V gene has CDR1 MNHEY and CDR2 SVGAGI. V was pared by 4 bases and J by 3 bases, with 2 bases of the junction left unmatched. CDR3 sequence (DNA): TGTGCCAGCAGTTGGGGACAGGGGGACTACGAGCAGTACTTC. As protein: CASSWGQGDYEQYF.

The genes are TRBV7-9 and TRBJ2-5; 7 bases map to TRBD2. V lost 3 bases to trimming and J lost 5 bases; unmatched junction nucleotides: 21. Germline CDR1 SEHNR, CDR2 FQNEAQ (reference sequence). CDR3 length: 19 amino acids. The CDR3 spells CASSFLSDPSGGALETQYF. In nucleotides, the CDR3 is TGTGCCAGCAGCTTCTTATCGGACCCTAGCGGAGGGGCCCTCGAGACCCAGTACTTC.

This rearrangement joins TRBV7-9 to TRBJ1-4; 7 bases are a match to TRBD1. The CDR3 has 16 residues. Germline V gives CDR1 SEHNR, CDR2 FQNEAQ (reference sequence). V shed 1 base and J 8 bases; nucleotides not matched to a gene: 10. CDR3 amino acids: CASSLGPTGSKEKLFF. The CDR3 coding sequence is TGTGCCAGCAGCTTAGGCCCGACAGGGTCAAAAGAAAAACTGTTTTTT.

The V call is TRBV5-1, the J call TRBJ2-2, with 8 positions matching TRBD1. Looked up from germline, CDR1 is SGHRS and CDR2 is YFSETQ. After removal of 4 bases from V and 0 bases from J, the junction contained 8 bases not matched to a gene. The CDR3 contains 17 residues. In DNA form, the CDR3 reads TGCGCCAGCAGCCCCGGACAGGGAGCCGCGAACACCGGGGAGCTGTTTTTT. It codes for CASSPGQGAANTGELFF.

This rearrangement joins TRBV7-9 to TRBJ2-3, with D perhaps TRBD1 or TRBD2 (6 bases each). V lost 7 bases and J lost 2, with 16 bases in between. Per the germline V gene, CDR1 is SEHNR and CDR2 is FQNEAQ (reference sequence). This CDR3 region has 15 residues. The CDR3 region is CASKGNRGPTDTQYF. As DNA, the CDR3 is TGTGCCAGCAAGGGTAACCGGGGGCCCACAGATACGCAGTATTTT.

The V and J genes are TRBV19 and TRBJ2-1, with D possibly matching TRBD2 (6 bases). The V gene lost 6 bases and the J gene lost 6 bases, with 15 bases spanning the gap. There are 14 residues in the CDR3. Looked up from germline, CDR1 is LNHDA and CDR2 is SQIVND (reference sequence). The CDR3 DNA is TGTGCCAGTAGCCCGGGGACTGGCCTCAATGAGCAGTTCTTC. This translates into CASSPGTGLNEQFF.

The chain combines TRBV9 with TRBJ2-7, with 8 bases fitting TRBD2. The germline V gene encodes CDR1 SGDLS and CDR2 YYNGEE. This CDR3 comprises 13 residues. The ends lost 5 bases at V and 7 bases at J; junction bases unmatched: 8. The CDR3 reads CASRSGSGGEQYF. DNA of the CDR3: TGTGCCAGCAGGAGCGGGAGCGGGGGAGAGCAGTACTTC.